These 15 T cell receptor beta chains originate from one sample sequenced in a study of tumor-infiltrating lymphocytes in glioblastoma multiforme. Three nested ARM-PCR rounds with V-beta and C-beta primers built TCRB libraries. TCRdb re-called the multiplex PCR reads with MiXCR, one entry per CDR3 protein. Among about 13,000 distinct CDR3 sequences listed, 66% were seen once. The sequencing sample was made of brain tumor tissue. Source of these receptors: a male donor with glioblastoma.

Written as DNA, the CDR3 is TGTGCCAGCAGCCAACTGAGACAGGATAACACTGAAGCTTTCTTT. It yields the protein CASSQLRQDNTEAFF. This chain uses TRBV4-2 with TRBJ1-1; D is possibly TRBD1 (6 bases). CDR3 length: 15 residues. Germline assignment: CDR1 LGHNA and CDR2 YNFKEQ. Trimming pared 2 bases from V and 2 bases from J, leaving 12 bases between.

Comments on this clonotype: At one end, the junction sequence differs from germline, possibly due to a read error. The J gene is TRBJ2-3, the V gene TRBV11-1; 12 nucleotides align to TRBD2. Germline V gene data show CDR1 as SGHAT and CDR2 as FQDESV (reference sequence). CDR3 size: 16 residues. The CDR3 loop reads CASNLGLAGNADTQYF. CDR3 nucleotide sequence: TGTGCCAGCAACTTAGGACTAGCGGGGAACGCAGATACGCAGTATTTT. The full variable domain, completed using reference TRBV11-1 and TRBJ2-3, is EAEVAQSPRYKITEKSQAVAFWCDPISGHATLYWYRQILGQGPELLVQFQDESVVDDSQLPKDRFSAERLKGVDSTLKIQPAELGDSAMYLCASNLGLAGNADTQYFGPGTRLTVL.

The V call is TRBV3-1, the J call TRBJ2-6; either TRBD1 or TRBD2 may fit D (5 bases each). Deletions cut 0 bases from V and 4 bases from J, with 7 bases between. CDR1 and CDR2 (germline): LGHDT, YNNKEL (reference sequence). This CDR3 region has 15 residues. This CDR3 is CASSQEGTGANVLTF. The CDR3 nucleotides are TGTGCCAGCAGCCAAGAGGGGACCGGGGCCAACGTCCTGACTTTC.

By share of the sample, this clonotype is medium-sized (0.01 to 0.1%). The chain carries TRBV20-1 and TRBJ2-7; 13 positions match TRBD2. CDR3 length equals 16 residues. Germline V gene sequence: CDR1 DFQATT, CDR2 SNEGSKA (reference sequence). The J segment lost 1 base and the V segment lost 5 bases, leaving 8 bases of the junction unmatched. The CDR3 DNA reads TGCAGTGCTCTTTCGACTAGCGGGAGGTCTTCCTACGAGCAGTACTTC. Its translation: CSALSTSGRSSYEQYF.

The chain links TRBV20-1 to TRBJ1-1, with D maybe TRBD1 (6 bases). Germline CDR1 reads DFQATT; CDR2 reads SNEGSKA (reference sequence). The CDR3 is 13 amino acids. The V end lost 5 bases, the J end lost 6 bases, and 16 bases lay between the germline ends. The CDR3 protein is CSAPGVAPAEAFF. Written as DNA, the CDR3 is TGCAGTGCTCCAGGGGTTGCCCCTGCTGAAGCTTTCTTT.

This clonotype was picked up many times. This chain links TRBV6-2 or TRBV6-3 with TRBJ2-2; 7 positions agree with TRBD1. Trimming removed 5 bases from V and 6 bases from J; junction bases left unmatched: 3. This CDR3 is built from 13 residues. The germline V gene has CDR1 MNHEY and CDR2 SVGEGT. In nucleotides, the CDR3 is TGTGCCAGCAGTAGACAGGGCGCCGGGGAGCTGTTTTTT. Encoded protein: CASSRQGAGELFF.

CDR3 sequence: CASSLAVLAGPQETQYF. CDR3 DNA sequence: TGTGCCAGCAGCTTAGCTGTTCTAGCGGGTCCCCAAGAGACCCAGTACTTC. This chain connects TRBV11-1 to TRBJ2-5, with 8 bases identical to TRBD2. V lost 0 bases and J lost 1; bases outside the gene matches: 7. The CDR3 length is 17 residues. Germline assignment: CDR1 SGHAT and CDR2 FQDESV (reference sequence).

The rearrangement joins TRBV29-1 to TRBJ1-1; D not certain. Germline V gives CDR1 SQVTM, CDR2 ANQGSEA. This CDR3 is 13 amino acids long. Trimming removed 3 bases from V and 1 base from J, with 9 bases in between. DNA for the CDR3: TGCAGCGTTGATAGCGGACGGAACACTGAAGCTTTCTTT. It is translated as CSVDSGRNTEAFF.

Note on this clonotype: At one end, the junction sequence differs from germline, possibly due to a read error. The V call is TRBV3-1, the J call TRBJ1-5, with a possible D match to TRBD1 (5 bases). This CDR3 comprises 17 residues. Germline values: CDR1 LGHDT, CDR2 YNNKEL (reference sequence). Here the CDR3 reads CAGSQDLGGASNQPQHF. The CDR3 nucleotides are TGTGCCGGCAGCCAAGATCTGGGAGGGGCTAGCAATCAGCCCCAGCATTTT.

CDR3 in amino acids: CASAGSGNTIYF. In DNA, the CDR3 is TGTGCCTCCGCTGGCTCTGGAAACACCATATATTTT. This chain connects TRBV6-5 to TRBJ1-3; no definite D call. V dropped 11 bases and J dropped 0 bases, with 8 bases sitting between them. The germline V gene encodes CDR1 MNHEY and CDR2 SVGAGI. This CDR3 region has 12 residues.

The rearrangement uses TRBV29-1 and TRBJ2-3, with 11 bases lining up with TRBD2. From germline, CDR1 is SQVTM and CDR2 ANQGSEA. V shed 8 bases and J 6 bases; nucleotides not matched to a gene: 4. The CDR3 is 12 amino acids. CDR3 loop: CSLAGGEDTQYF. DNA for the CDR3: TGCAGCCTAGCGGGGGGAGAGGATACGCAGTATTTT.

In the case of this clonotype: The conserved closing phenylalanine or tryptophan is absent in this CDR3, likely reflecting a read error. The chain couples TRBV11-2 to TRBJ2-1; D uncertain. Per germline, CDR1 SGHAT and CDR2 FQNNGV. This CDR3 is built from 13 residues. CDR3 in DNA: TGTGCCTGCAGCTTAGATAGGTGGAATGAGCAGTTCTTA. Translation gives CACSLDRWNEQFL.

A note on this clonotype: A read error may be the cause here, since a much bigger clone is one base away. This chain uses TRBV30 with TRBJ2-6; 10 bases match TRBD1. The CDR3 is 14 residues long. Germline lookup yields CDR1 GTSNPN and CDR2 SVGIG (reference sequence). CDR3 sequence reads: CAGQGLTGANVLTF. As DNA, the CDR3 is TGTGCGGGACAGGGGTTGACTGGGGCCAACGTCCTGACTTTC.

The table lists this clonotype with a few counts. A much larger clone differs by one base, so this may be a read error. This likely comes from a read error, as the CDR3 has no conserved phenylalanine or tryptophan at its end. This chain connects TRBV14 to TRBJ2-7, with 8 positions matching TRBD1. Germline trimming cut 6 bases from V and 0 bases from J; bases unmatched to any gene: 10. Germline-derived CDR1 and CDR2 are SGHDN and FVKESK. The CDR3 totals 16 residues. Here the CDR3 DNA reads TGTGCCAGCAGTTGCTATTCAGGACAGGGCTCCTACGAGCAGTACTTA. It specifies CASSCYSGQGSYEQYL.

The chain recombines TRBV20-1 with TRBJ2-7, with a possible D match to TRBD1 (6 bases). This CDR3 comprises 11 residues. CDR1 is DFQATT and CDR2 is SNEGSKA in the germline V gene (reference sequence). With 6 bases removed from V and 2 bases from J, the gap between germline ends came to 8 bases. The CDR3 sequence: CSARDTYEQYF. For the CDR3, the DNA is TGCAGTGCGAGGGACACCTACGAGCAGTACTTC.